These T cell receptor beta chains were read from a single sample in a study of T cell responses to AZD1222 COVID-19 vaccine. TCRdb keeps only in-frame clones here, not all; method: immunoSEQ multiplex PCR. Of approximately 73,000 clones in the sample, less than 90% are singletons; the top ten hold over 8%. The input for sequencing was peripheral blood, taken on day 0 of AZD1222 vaccination. The receptor set was obtained from an adult in good health. The CDR3 runs from the conserved cysteine through the conserved F or W. D genes are given only for firm matches. The listing skips clone size in some rows; elsewhere it reads once, few, many or a size class.

>16|TRBD1|TRBV28|NA|TRBJ2-1
CASIPLTGPQGNEQFF
TGTGCCAGCATCCCATTGACAGGGCCCCAGGGCAATGAGCAGTTCTTC
>10|NA|TRBV2|NA|TRBJ1-1
CASRGIEAFF
TGTGCCAGCAGGGGGATTGAAGCTTTCTTT
>17|TRBD1|TRBV3-1/TRBV3-2|NA|TRBJ1-2
CASSPCLPGQGCQGYTF
TGTGCCAGCAGCCCCTGCCTCCCGGGACAGGGGTGTCAGGGCTACACCTTC
>13|NA|TRBV7-3|NA|TRBJ1-5
CASSLMGGSPQHF
TGTGCCAGCAGCTTAATGGGAGGGTCGCCCCAGCATTTT
>15|NA|TRBV9|NA|TRBJ2-7
CASSVGPPPTYEQYF
TGTGCCAGCAGCGTAGGCCCCCCGCCTACCTACGAGCAGTACTTC
>15|NA|TRBV6-6|NA|TRBJ1-1
CASSYDLVGVTEAFF
TGTGCCAGCAGTTACGACTTGGTAGGGGTCACTGAAGCTTTCTTT
>14|TRBD1|TRBV6-1|NA|TRBJ1-4
CASSEGQGREKLFF
TGTGCCAGCAGTGAAGGACAGGGAAGAGAAAAACTGTTTTTT
>17|NA|TRBV4-1|NA|TRBJ1-1
CASSQAPAGSRDTEAFF
TGCGCCAGCAGCCAGGCCCCCGCGGGGAGTAGGGACACTGAAGCTTTCTTT
>16|NA|TRBV9|NA|TRBJ2-2
CASSATGPPNTGELFF
TGTGCCAGCAGCGCGACGGGACCCCCGAACACCGGGGAGCTGTTTTTT
>16|NA|TRBV4-2|NA|TRBJ1-5
CASSQGERLSNQPQHF
TGTGCCAGCAGCCAAGGCGAGAGGTTGAGCAATCAGCCCCAGCATTTT
>16|NA|TRBV28|NA|TRBJ1-3
CASSSWPSPGGNTIYF
TGTGCCAGCAGTTCTTGGCCTTCTCCGGGGGGAAACACCATATATTTT
>12|NA|TRBV10-2|NA|TRBJ2-3
CASQTATDTQYF
TGCGCCAGCCAGACCGCTACAGATACGCAGTATTTT
>13|TRBD1|TRBV19|NA|TRBJ1-2
CASSPGTGGGYTF
TGTGCCAGTAGCCCCGGGACAGGGGGTGGCTACACCTTC
>12|TRBD1|TRBV11-2|NA|TRBJ1-1
CASSFDRGEAFF
TGTGCCAGCAGCTTTGACAGGGGTGAAGCTTTCTTT
>16|TRBD2|TRBV5-4|NA|TRBJ2-2
CASSPSGGAYTGELFF
TGTGCCAGCAGCCCTAGCGGGGGGGCCTACACCGGGGAGCTGTTTTTT
>12|NA|TRBV30|NA|TRBJ2-5
CAWRTGYETQYF
TGTGCCTGGAGAACAGGCTATGAGACCCAGTACTTC
>14|NA|TRBV2|NA|TRBJ2-7
CASSRATFSYEQYF
TGTGCCAGCAGTCGGGCAACCTTCTCCTACGAGCAGTACTTC
>19|NA|TRBV4-1|few|TRBJ1-3
CASSQDFGLRRNSGNTIYF
TGCGCCAGCAGCCAAGATTTCGGATTAAGACGGAACTCTGGAAACACCATATATTTT
>15|NA|TRBV28|NA|TRBJ2-7
CASSFSRGLIYEQYF
TGTGCCAGCAGTTTCTCGAGAGGCCTTATCTACGAGCAGTACTTC
>17|TRBD1|TRBV5-1|NA|TRBJ1-1
CASSLVQGARVDTEAFF
TGCGCCAGCAGCTTGGTGCAGGGGGCAAGGGTGGACACTGAAGCTTTCTTT
>13|NA|TRBV7-9|NA|TRBJ1-2
CASSPTGSGGYTF
TGTGCCAGCAGCCCCACGGGGTCGGGCGGCTACACCTTC
>13|NA|TRBV12-3/TRBV12-4|NA|TRBJ1-6
CASSLLLGSPLHF
TGTGCCAGCAGTTTATTGTTGGGTTCACCCCTCCACTTT
>14|NA|TRBV28|NA|TRBJ1-2
CASSPGQGARGYTF
TGTGCCAGCAGCCCGGGACAAGGGGCGCGTGGCTACACCTTC
>18|TRBD1|TRBV2|NA|TRBJ1-5
CASRIRHGTGNSNQPQHF
TGTGCCAGCAGGATAAGACACGGGACAGGGAATAGCAATCAGCCCCAGCATTTT
>14|TRBD1|TRBV5-1|once|TRBJ2-7
CASSRTGGPYEQYF
TGCGCCAGCAGCAGGACAGGGGGCCCCTACGAGCAGTACTTC
>15|NA|TRBV6-5|NA|TRBJ1-1
CATQRRGDMNTEAFF
TGTGCCACCCAACGCCGTGGGGACATGAACACTGAAGCTTTCTTT
>14|TRBD1|TRBV9|NA|TRBJ1-2
CASSIPYRGGGYTF
TGTGCCAGCAGCATACCTTACAGGGGTGGGGGCTACACCTTC
>13|NA|TRBV27|NA|TRBJ2-7
CASSPTGPYEQYF
TGTGCCAGCAGTCCGACCGGACCCTACGAGCAGTACTTC
>14|NA|TRBV9|NA|TRBJ2-3
CASSVDYRADTQYF
TGTGCCAGCAGCGTAGATTACAGGGCTGATACGCAGTATTTT
>16|NA|TRBV27|NA|TRBJ1-6
CASSLTSVGRDSPLHF
TGTGCCAGCAGTTTAACGTCAGTGGGTCGTGATTCACCCCTCCACTTT
>12|NA|TRBV3-1/TRBV3-2|NA|TRBJ2-1
CASSQELDRQFF
TGTGCCAGCAGCCAAGAGTTGGACAGGCAGTTCTTC